The clone carrying this T cell receptor beta chain occurred many times. Its antigen is unknown. Sequencing was performed with immunoSEQ multiplex PCR; in TCRdb, only in-frame clones are kept and a portion is missing. The sample contains 150,000 to 200,000 clones, roughly 88% of which appear only once. The sample belongs to a study of cytomegalovirus exposure and HLA in healthy donors. Broader study findings: Reportedly, cytomegalovirus status was diagnosed with high sensitivity and specificity. It was found in a later analysis that first-cohort TCR clusters tended to co-occur in the approximately 120 validation repertoires. Many donors carried some public TCRs, although rarity characterized most TCR sequences. In vitro experiments confirmed that three CMV-associated chains were specific for CMV antigens.

This TCR was sampled from a woman under 30 in good health and CMV-seronegative. The sequenced sample was PBMCs.

The CDR3 is CASSVRDRGYEQYF. DNA for the CDR3: TGTGCCAGTAGCGTACGGGACAGGGGATACGAGCAGTACTTC. The chain joins TRBV19 to TRBJ2-7; TRBD1 matches 10 bases. Germline CDR1 LNHDA, CDR2 SQIVND (reference sequence). The CDR3 has 14 residues. The V gene end was trimmed by 6 bases and the J gene end by 4 bases; junction bases not matched to a gene: 6.